This paragraph reports one TCR beta chain. Its antigen remains unidentified. Healthy bone marrow donors supplied every sample. This entry is derived from a study of cytomegalovirus exposure and HLA in healthy donors. Study observations and caveats: There were several of the most significant clusters that appeared linked to common viral pathogens in a later analysis. What a later analysis reportedly showed was that an Asian-associated ancestry cluster had fewer N-insertions than the approximately 700-donor mean. Most TCR sequences showed up rarely, but some public TCRs showed up in many donors.

Use of 60 Vbeta and 13 Jbeta primers characterized the PCR. Profiling relied on immunoSEQ multiplex PCR, and the TCRdb table lists in-frame clones only, not all of them. The sample includes some 160,000 clones, approximately 81% seen only once; the top ten take 2% to 2.5%. The CDR3 has 13 amino acids. With 0 bases removed from V and 4 bases from J, the gap between germline ends came to 5 bases. In germline, CDR1 is SGHDN, CDR2 FVKESK. Input material: PBMCs. The V call is TRBV14, the J call TRBJ2-3; D not certain. The clonotype was recovered from a boy aged 2 to 10 in good health and CMV-seronegative. The CDR3 nucleotides read TGTGCCAGCAGCCAAGATTTCTCAGATACGCAGTATTTT. Translating gives CASSQDFSDTQYF.